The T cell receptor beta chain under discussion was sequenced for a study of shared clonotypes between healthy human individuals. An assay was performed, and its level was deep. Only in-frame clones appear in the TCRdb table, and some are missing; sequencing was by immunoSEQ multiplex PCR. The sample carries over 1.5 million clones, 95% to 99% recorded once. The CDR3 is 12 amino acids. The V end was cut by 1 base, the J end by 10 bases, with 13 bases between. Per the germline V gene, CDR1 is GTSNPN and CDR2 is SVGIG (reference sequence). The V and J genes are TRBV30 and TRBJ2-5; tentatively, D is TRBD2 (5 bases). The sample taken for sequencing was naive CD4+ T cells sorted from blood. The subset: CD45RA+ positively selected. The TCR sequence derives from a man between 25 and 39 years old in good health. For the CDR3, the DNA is TGTGCCTGGAGTGGGGGTTGGGGAGTCCAGTACTTC. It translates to CAWSGGWGVQYF.